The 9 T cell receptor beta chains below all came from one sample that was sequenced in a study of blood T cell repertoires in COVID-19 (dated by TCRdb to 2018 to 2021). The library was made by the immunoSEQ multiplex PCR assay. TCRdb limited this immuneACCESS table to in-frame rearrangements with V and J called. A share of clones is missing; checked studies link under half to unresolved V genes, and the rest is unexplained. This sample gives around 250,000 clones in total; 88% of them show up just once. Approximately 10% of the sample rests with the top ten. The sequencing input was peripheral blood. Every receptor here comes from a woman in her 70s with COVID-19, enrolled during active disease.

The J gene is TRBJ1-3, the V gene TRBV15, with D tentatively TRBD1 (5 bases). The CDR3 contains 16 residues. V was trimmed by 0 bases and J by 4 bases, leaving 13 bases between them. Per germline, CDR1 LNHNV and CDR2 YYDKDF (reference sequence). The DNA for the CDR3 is TGTGCCACCAGCAGAGATTCGGGGGTGTGGGGAAACACCATATATTTT. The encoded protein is CATSRDSGVWGNTIYF. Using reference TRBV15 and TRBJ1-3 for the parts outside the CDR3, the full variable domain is DAMVIQNPRYQVTQFGKPVTLSCSQTLNHNVMYWYQQKSSQAPKLLFHYYDKDFNNEADTPDNFQSRRPNTSFCFLDIRSPGLGDTAMYLCATSRDSGVWGNTIYFGEGSWLTVV.

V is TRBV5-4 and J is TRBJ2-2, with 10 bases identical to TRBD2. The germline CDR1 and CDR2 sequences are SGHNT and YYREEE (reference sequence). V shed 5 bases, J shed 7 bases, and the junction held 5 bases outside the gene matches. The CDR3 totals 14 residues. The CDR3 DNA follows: TGTGCCAGCAGGCGTATAGCGGGAGGCGGGGAGCTGTTTTTT. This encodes CASRRIAGGGELFF. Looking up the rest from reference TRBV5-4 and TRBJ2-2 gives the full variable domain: ETGVTQSPTHLIKTRGQQVTLRCSSQSGHNTVSWYQQALGQGPQFIFQYYREEENGRGNFPPRFSGLQFPNYSSELNVNALELDDSALYLCASRRIAGGGELFFGEGSRLTVL.

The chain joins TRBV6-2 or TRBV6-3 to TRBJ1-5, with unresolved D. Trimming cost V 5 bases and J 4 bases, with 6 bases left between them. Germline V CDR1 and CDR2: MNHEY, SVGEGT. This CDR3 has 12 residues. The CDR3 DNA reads TGTGCCAGCAGTCTCCGTAATCAGCCCCAGCATTTT. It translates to CASSLRNQPQHF.

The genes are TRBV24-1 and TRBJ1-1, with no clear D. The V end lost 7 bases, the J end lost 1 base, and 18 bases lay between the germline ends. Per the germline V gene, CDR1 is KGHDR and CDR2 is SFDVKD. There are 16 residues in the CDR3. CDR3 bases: TGTGCCACCAGGGCCCCCCCCTACGGGGAGAACACTGAAGCTTTCTTT. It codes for CATRAPPYGENTEAFF.

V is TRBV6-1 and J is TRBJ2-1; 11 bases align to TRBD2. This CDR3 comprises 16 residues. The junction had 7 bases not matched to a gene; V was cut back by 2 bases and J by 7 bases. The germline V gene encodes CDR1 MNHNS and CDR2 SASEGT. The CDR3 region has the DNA TGTGCCAGCAGTGAATCCTTAGCGGGAGGGGGAAATGAGCAGTTCTTC. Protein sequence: CASSESLAGGGNEQFF.

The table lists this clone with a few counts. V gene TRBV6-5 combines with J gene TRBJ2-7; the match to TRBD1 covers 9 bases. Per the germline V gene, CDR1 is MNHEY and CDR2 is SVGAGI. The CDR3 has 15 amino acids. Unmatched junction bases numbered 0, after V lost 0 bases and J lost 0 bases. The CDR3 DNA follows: TGTGCCAGCAGTTACTCGACAGGGGGCTCCTACGAGCAGTACTTC. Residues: CASSYSTGGSYEQYF.

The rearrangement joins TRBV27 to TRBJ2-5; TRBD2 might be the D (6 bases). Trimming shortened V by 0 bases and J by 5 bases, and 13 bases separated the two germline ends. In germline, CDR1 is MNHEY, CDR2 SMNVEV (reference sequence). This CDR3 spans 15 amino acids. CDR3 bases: TGTGCCAGCAGTTTATCGGCGGGAACGATGGAGACCCAGTACTTC. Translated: CASSLSAGTMETQYF.

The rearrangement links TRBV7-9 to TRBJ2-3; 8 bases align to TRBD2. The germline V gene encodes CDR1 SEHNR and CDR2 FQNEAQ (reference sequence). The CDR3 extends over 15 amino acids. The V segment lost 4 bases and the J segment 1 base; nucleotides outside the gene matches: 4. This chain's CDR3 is CASSSPTSGTDTQYF. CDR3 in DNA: TGTGCCAGCAGCTCGCCGACTAGCGGCACAGATACGCAGTATTTT.

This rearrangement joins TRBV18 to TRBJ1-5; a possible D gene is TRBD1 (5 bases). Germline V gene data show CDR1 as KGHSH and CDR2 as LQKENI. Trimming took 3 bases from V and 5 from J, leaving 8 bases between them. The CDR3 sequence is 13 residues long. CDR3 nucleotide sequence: TGTGCCAGCTCACCCAAGACAGATCAGCCCCAGCATTTT. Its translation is CASSPKTDQPQHF. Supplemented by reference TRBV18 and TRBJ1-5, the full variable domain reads NAGVMQNPRHLVRRRGQEARLRCSPMKGHSHVYWYRQLPEEGLKFMVYLQKENIIDESGMPKERFSAEFPKEGPSILRIQQVVRGDSAAYFCASSPKTDQPQHFGDGTRLSIL.